The 18 T cell receptor beta chains in this list originate from one sample, sequenced in a study of STAT5B mutations in CD4+ large granular lymphocyte leukemia. Libraries were prepared by immunoSEQ multiplex PCR; TCRdb keeps only in-frame clonotypes and omits some of them. The profile shows approximately 33,000 clones, more than 55% of them singletons. Sequencing was carried out using CD4+ T cells from blood buffy coats. Source of these receptors: a human donor in good health.

This clone was seen a few times. This chain joins TRBV7-3 and TRBJ2-1; tentative D call: TRBD2 (5 bases). The CDR3 contains 13 residues. The germline gives CDR1 SGHTA, CDR2 FQGTGA. Trimming left V 1 base short and J 7 bases short, with 8 bases between. The CDR3 loop reads CASSLIGGNEQFF. CDR3 coding DNA: TGTGCCAGCAGCTTAATTGGAGGTAATGAGCAGTTCTTC.

The J gene is TRBJ2-2, the V gene TRBV27; possible D gene TRBD2, 7 bases. Trimming stripped 3 bases from V and 2 bases from J, with 10 bases between. CDR1 is MNHEY, CDR2 SMNVEV, per germline (reference sequence). The CDR3 is 15 amino acids. CDR3 protein: CASSLRGRNTGELFF. In DNA, the CDR3 is TGTGCCAGCAGTTTGCGGGGGCGAAACACCGGGGAGCTGTTTTTT.

The V gene is TRBV7-2, the J gene TRBJ2-3, with 7 bases lining up with TRBD2. CDR1 and CDR2 from the germline V gene are SGHTA and FQGNSA. The CDR3 is 18 amino acids. The J segment lost 7 bases and the V segment lost 5 bases, leaving 21 bases of the junction unmatched. The CDR3 DNA sequence: TGTGCCAGCAGCCGGGGCGGGGGAACAGACCGGTGGGTGAATACGCAGTATTTT. Its protein product is CASSRGGGTDRWVNTQYF.

The chain combines TRBV4-1 with TRBJ2-6, with 8 bases matching TRBD1. J was trimmed by 4 bases and V by 4 bases; bases with no gene match: 9. The V gene's germline CDR1 is MGHRA and CDR2 YSYEKL. The CDR3 contains 17 residues. CDR3 nucleotides: TGCGCCAGCAGCCCGGGACAGGCCCTCTCCGGGGCCAACGTCCTGACTTTC. It is translated as CASSPGQALSGANVLTF.

The V and J genes are TRBV6-1 and TRBJ2-1; a possible D gene is TRBD2 (7 bases). Germline loops: CDR1 MNHNS, CDR2 SASEGT. Trimming took off 6 bases at V and 0 bases at J, with 15 bases between the two ends. This CDR3 is built from 16 residues. The CDR3 bases are TGTGCCAGCAGGGAAAGGGGGGGAAGCTCCTACAATGAGCAGTTCTTC. This encodes CASRERGGSSYNEQFF.

The chain links TRBV5-4 to TRBJ2-4; D is uncertain. Germline CDR1 and CDR2: SGHNT and YYREEE (reference sequence). The CDR3 has 13 residues. Trimming took off 4 bases at V and 6 bases at J, with 11 bases between the two ends. CDR3 nucleotides: TGTGCCAGCAGCCCCCCAGGTGGAAACATTCAGTACTTC. Translating gives CASSPPGGNIQYF.

The V gene is TRBV29-1, the J gene TRBJ2-1; 13 bases align to TRBD2. After removal of 6 bases from V and 3 bases from J, the junction contained 8 bases not matched to a gene. Germline CDR1 SQVTM, CDR2 ANQGSEA. The CDR3 loop spans 16 amino acids. The CDR3: CSVWTSGGPNYNEQFF. CDR3 nucleotide sequence: TGCAGCGTCTGGACTAGCGGGGGCCCCAACTACAATGAGCAGTTCTTC.

The CDR3 is CASSYAVEYTEETQYF. DNA for the CDR3: TGTGCCAGCAGTTATGCGGTCGAGTACACCGAAGAGACCCAGTACTTC. The gene calls are TRBV6-9 and TRBJ2-5; D unclear. V shed 2 bases and J shed 3 bases, with 16 bases lying between them. This CDR3 is 16 amino acids long. Per germline, CDR1 MNHGY and CDR2 SVAAGI.

The rearrangement joins TRBV7-2 to TRBJ2-5; 7 bases align to TRBD1. The CDR3 sequence is 13 residues long. Germline loops: CDR1 SGHTA, CDR2 FQGNSA. V shed 7 bases, J shed 4 bases, and the junction held 6 bases outside the gene matches. CDR3 sequence: CASTTGAGETQYF. The CDR3 nucleotides are TGTGCCAGCACCACAGGGGCTGGAGAGACCCAGTACTTC.

V gene TRBV9 combines with J gene TRBJ2-1; 9 bases are shared with TRBD1. The V gene's germline CDR1 is SGDLS and CDR2 YYNGEE. The CDR3 consists of 15 residues. The V and J ends lost 0 bases and 8 bases, in that order; junction bases with no gene match: 6. The CDR3 here is CASSVETGGIDEQFF. The CDR3 DNA reads TGTGCCAGCAGCGTAGAAACAGGGGGCATCGATGAGCAGTTCTTC.

This clone was seen a few times. V is TRBV5-1 and J is TRBJ1-6, with 7 nucleotides matching TRBD1. Unmatched junction bases numbered 7, after V lost 3 bases and J lost 7 bases. The length of the CDR3 is 15 residues. Per germline, CDR1 SGHRS and CDR2 YFSETQ. This CDR3 reads CASSWDRISNSPLHF. For the CDR3, the DNA is TGCGCCAGCAGCTGGGACAGAATCTCCAATTCACCCCTCCACTTT.

In its sample, this clone was seen once. This chain uses TRBV2 with TRBJ2-3, with 7 positions matching TRBD1. Germline V gives CDR1 SNHLY, CDR2 FYNNEI. The CDR3 extends over 15 amino acids. V lost 6 bases, J lost 2 bases, and 8 bases stayed unmatched. CDR3 DNA: TGTGCCAGCAGCAGAGGACAGGCATCCACAGATACGCAGTATTTT. Its protein product is CASSRGQASTDTQYF.

The genes are TRBV7-9 and TRBJ2-3, with D uncertain. CDR1 is SEHNR and CDR2 is FQNEAQ in the germline V gene (reference sequence). This CDR3 is built from 11 residues. Trimming stripped 3 bases from V and 3 bases from J, with 1 base between. The DNA of the CDR3 is TGTGCCAGCAGCTTTACAGATACGCAGTATTTT. Protein product: CASSFTDTQYF.

The J gene is TRBJ1-1, the V gene TRBV6-5; tentative D call: TRBD1 (5 bases). Between the trimmed V and J ends, which lost 2 bases and 4 bases, there was a span of 17 bases. The CDR3 spans 16 residues. CDR1 MNHEY and CDR2 SVGAGI come from the germline V gene. This chain's CDR3 is CASSYPGRGGTTEAFF. In nucleotides, the CDR3 is TGTGCCAGCAGTTACCCGGGACGGGGGGGGACCACTGAAGCTTTCTTT.

The rearrangement links TRBV9 to TRBJ2-7; 9 bases fit TRBD1. Germline CDR1 is SGDLS and CDR2 is YYNGEE. This CDR3 region has 14 residues. Trimming took 2 bases from V and 5 from J; bases not matched to a gene: 5. The CDR3 here is CASSVDRGSHEQYF. CDR3 nucleotides: TGTGCCAGCAGCGTGGACAGGGGTTCCCACGAGCAGTACTTC.

This clone occurred a few times. This rearrangement joins TRBV2 to TRBJ1-5, with TRBD1 as a possible D gene (6 bases). Germline V gene lookup returns CDR1 SNHLY and CDR2 FYNNEI. Between the trimmed V and J ends, which lost 7 bases and 4 bases, there was a span of 11 bases. The length of the CDR3 is 13 residues. CDR3 nucleotides: TGTGCCAGCATGGGGGGCGAAAATCAGCCCCAGCATTTT. Amino acid sequence: CASMGGENQPQHF.

The chain has TRBV2 and TRBJ2-3; a possible D gene is TRBD2 (5 bases). Deletions cut 7 bases from V and 0 bases from J, with 11 bases between. Germline lookup yields CDR1 SNHLY and CDR2 FYNNEI. The length of the CDR3 is 14 residues. In DNA form, the CDR3 reads TGTGCCAGCATTAAGCGGAGTAGCACAGATACGCAGTATTTT. This gives the protein CASIKRSSTDTQYF.

This clone appeared once. The chain combines TRBV11-2 with TRBJ2-3, with 10 nucleotides matching TRBD1. Germline lookup yields CDR1 SGHAT and CDR2 FQNNGV. The CDR3 extends over 16 amino acids. The junction had 8 bases not matched to a gene; V was cut back by 5 bases and J by 3 bases. The CDR3 spells CASSLIPGQGTDTQYF. Here the CDR3 DNA reads TGTGCCAGCAGCCTAATCCCGGGACAGGGGACAGATACGCAGTATTTT. Full variable domain (missing parts from reference TRBV11-2 and TRBJ2-3): EAGVAQSPRYKIIEKRQSVAFWCNPISGHATLYWYQQILGQGPKLLIQFQNNGVVDDSQLPKDRFSAERLKGVDSTLKIQPAKLEDSAVYLCASSLIPGQGTDTQYFGPGTRLTVL.